This TCR beta chain was captured in a study of shared clonotypes between healthy human individuals (TCRdb year 2020). Regarding the complete study: The cohort comprised two women and a few men aged 18 to 49 years. Per donor, three plates each were used for CD4 naive and CD4 memory, two for CD8 naive, and one for CD8 memory. The study deeply sequenced blood TCR repertoires of five healthy adults to estimate repertoire size and the extent of clonotype sharing between individuals. Between about 0.9 and 8.9 billion PBMCs per donor were obtained by leukapheresis. Libraries were prepared and TCR repertoires were sequenced by different laboratories using diverse techniques, in order to increase sequencing depth and limit assay-specific biases.

Study-wide findings and limitations: Higher generation probabilities were observed for clonotypes shared by all four sorted-subset donors than for non-shared clonotypes. Based on pairwise subsampling, the degree of clonotype sharing among donors was expected to be affected by sequencing depth. Approximately 4.8% of naive CD4, 3.5% of naive CD8, 2.3% of memory CD4, and over 0.35% of memory CD8 clonotypes were shared across a few donors. The genetic and exposure-history diversity represented was limited by the small number of donors. Only blood was sampled, and tissue TCR repertoires likely differ from those in blood. Naive subsets generally had larger estimated clonotype richness than memory subsets. Rarefaction of sorted-subset datasets indicated incomplete sequencing despite the large sequencing depth.

A word on this clone: No antigen is known for it. Base qualities are missing; no much larger clone stands one base away.

Using the deep immunoSEQ assay, TCR CDR3 regions were amplified from genomic DNA by multiplex PCR. Extracted genomic DNA from each cell subset was spread evenly across all wells of several immunoSEQ 96-well plates, with each plate serving as a replicate. For sorted subsets, each replicate PCR was loaded with around 220 ng genomic DNA, equivalent to approximately 33,000 T cell genomes. The purified libraries were quantified using a Qubit 3.0 fluorometer, sized with a Bioanalyzer 2100, and then quantified again using the KAPA Library Quantification kit. A separate single-read 150-cycle Illumina NextSeq 550 flow cell was used to sequence each immunoSEQ 96-well plate. The original methods were these. The immunoSEQ output contained only junctional sequences without quality scores, so filtering could not match that applied to full-length reads. To assign V/J genes and CDR3, sequences were annotated using PyIR, a Python wrapper for IgBLAST v1.9, with IMGT germline references. Reads were removed for weak V/J assignments (E-value above 1e-6), missing CDR3, stop codons, out-of-frame junctions, or ambiguous translated residues. A V3J clonotype was defined by an identical inferred V gene, J gene, and CDR3 amino acid sequence. Percentage overlap between repertoires was computed as shared unique clonotypes divided by the size of the smaller repertoire. RTK rarefaction, the Chao1 estimator, and Recon v2.1 estimates of unobserved clonotypes were used to assess repertoire richness. OLGA was used to compute generation probabilities for all TCRbeta clonotypes that the gDNA method yielded from a few donors. The table comes from immuneACCESS by way of TCRdb, which keeps in-frame sequences with V and J called. Part of the clones is missing from these tables; in studies checked, under half for an unresolved V gene and the rest for unknown reasons. Clone size and V and J calls were adopted from that table, with D and trimming inferred from the DNA. The sample has about 2.2 million clones on record, roughly 91% of them singletons. The top ten hold 1.5% to 2% of the sample.

The germline V gene sets CDR1 to SGHRS and CDR2 to YFSETQ. Counted from cysteine to phenylalanine, this CDR3 has 15 amino acids. CDR3 DNA is the only sequence kept; it has 45 bases, read in frame from the first base. Here V drops 4 bases and J drops 1 base, and the junction holds 6 bases not matched to any gene. CD8 naive samples were obtained by positive selection for CCR7 among CD45RO-negative cells, yielding a CD45RA+CCR7+ population from which TemRA cells were excluded. The donors were healthy, HIV-negative adults who had no recently reported acute infections or vaccinations. Every donor was a Caucasian adult living in Nashville, Tennessee, USA. Blood was collected by leukapheresis, and PBMCs were isolated by Ficoll-Histopaque density gradient centrifugation and then cryopreserved in liquid nitrogen vapor phase. Analytical flow cytometry was used to check the purity and quantity of every magnetically sorted T cell population. Genomic DNA was isolated from each sorted fraction and quantified by UV absorbance on a Nanodrop 2000c.

The sample comprised naive CD8+ T cells from PBMCs. The sample's cell subset or site label is to be understood as: CD45RA+CCR7+. The clonotype comes from a man between 18 and 35 years old in good health. Some clones in this sample may be carry-over from other donors' samples. The rearrangement combines TRBV5-1 with TRBJ2-7; 9 of the junction bases match TRBD1. The nucleotide sequence is given as TGCGCCAGCAGCCATTCGACAGGGGGTTCCTACGAGCAGTACTTC. It codes for CASSHSTGGSYEQYF.